Presented here are 5 T cell receptor beta chains from one specimen sequenced in a study of OX40 agonist ivuxolimab in advanced cancers. Measured with immunoSEQ multiplex PCR; TCRdb has only the in-frame clones, and not every one. The table has about 76,000 clones, 85% seen once. This specimen was CD4+ or CD8+ T cells sorted from blood, taken in a trial of the OX40 agonist ivuxolimab. The source of these receptors is an adult with an advanced solid tumor such as melanoma, head and neck, liver or kidney cancer.

The V and J genes are TRBV27 and TRBJ2-5, with 7 nucleotides matching TRBD2. This CDR3 region has 14 residues. CDR1 is MNHEY, CDR2 SMNVEV, per germline (reference sequence). The ends lost 0 bases at V and 5 bases at J; junction bases unmatched: 3. The CDR3 sequence: CASSLSTGRETQYF. The CDR3 DNA sequence: TGTGCCAGCAGTTTATCCACCGGGAGGGAGACCCAGTACTTC.

V usage is TRBV5-1 and J usage is TRBJ2-5; D is perhaps TRBD2 (6 bases). There are 13 residues in the CDR3. V lost 4 bases and J lost 8, with 15 bases in between. From germline, CDR1 is SGHRS and CDR2 YFSETQ. CDR3 coding DNA: TGCGCCAGCAGCCCGGGACTCGAAGTCACCCAGTACTTC. Translating it yields CASSPGLEVTQYF. The full variable domain, its missing parts supplied by reference TRBV5-1 and TRBJ2-5, is KAGVTQTPRYLIKTRGQQVTLSCSPISGHRSVSWYQQTPGQGLQFLFEYFSETQRNKGNFPGRFSGRQFSNSRSEMNVSTLELGDSALYLCASSPGLEVTQYFGPGTRLLVL.

The chain is built from TRBV30 and TRBJ1-5; D might be TRBD1 (6 bases). Germline values: CDR1 GTSNPN, CDR2 SVGIG (reference sequence). V dropped 2 bases and J dropped 5 bases, with 16 bases sitting between them. The CDR3 has 15 residues. The CDR3: CAWSHPGVGDQPQHF. CDR3 sequence (DNA): TGTGCCTGGAGTCACCCAGGGGTAGGGGATCAGCCCCAGCATTTT.

This sequence joins TRBV19 and TRBJ2-3; the D gene is possibly TRBD1 (5 bases). The V gene lost 5 bases and the J gene lost 5 bases, with 17 bases spanning the gap. The CDR3 is 15 residues long. Germline V CDR1 and CDR2: LNHDA, SQIVND (reference sequence). In DNA form, the CDR3 reads TGTGCCAGTAGTCCCCCCGTGGGGCGGAGAGATACGCAGTATTTT. As protein: CASSPPVGRRDTQYF.

This clone was counted between two and nine times. V and J are TRBV2 and TRBJ2-2; 11 nucleotides match TRBD2. The germline V gene has CDR1 SNHLY and CDR2 FYNNEI. Unmatched junction bases numbered 8, after V lost 6 bases and J lost 5 bases. The CDR3 contains 16 residues. The CDR3 DNA reads TGTGCCAGCAGCTTGACTAGCGGGGCGTATACCGGGGAGCTGTTTTTT. Translation: CASSLTSGAYTGELFF.